This T cell receptor (beta chain) was sequenced in a study of T cell responses to AZD1222 COVID-19 vaccine. Study findings and constraints: Repertoires were collected only later (after the peak T cell response had occurred).

Trimming removed 3 bases from V and 0 bases from J, with 11 bases in between. The CDR3 length is 15 residues. The V gene's germline CDR1 is SGHDT and CDR2 YYEEEE. In the case of this clone: What it binds is unknown.

Clones were sequenced by immunoSEQ multiplex PCR, and TCRdb holds only the in-frame ones, with some missing. The sample shows 140,000 to 150,000 clones, over 90% of them seen only once. The sample in question was peripheral blood, obtained on day 0 of AZD1222 vaccination. V usage is TRBV5-6 and J usage is TRBJ2-3; the D gene is possibly TRBD2 (6 bases). The receptor comes from an adult in good health. This CDR3 reads CASSSLADSTDTQYF. As DNA, the CDR3 is TGTGCCAGCAGCTCCTTAGCGGATAGCACAGATACGCAGTATTTT.